This TCR beta chain came from a study of blood T cell repertoires in COVID-19. Some clones are missing from TCRdb's copy, which holds only in-frame ones; the method was immunoSEQ multiplex PCR. The data show more than 80,000 clones, about 92% seen once. The Seattle site enrolled patients during active infection and followed them longitudinally. The sequence was collected from a man between 18 and 29 years old with COVID-19, enrolled during active disease. The sequencing input was peripheral blood.

The CDR3 nucleotides are TGTGCCAGCAGCGTAGATGGGACAAGCTCCTACAATGAGCAGTTCTTC. This translates into CASSVDGTSSYNEQFF. The chain employs TRBV9 and TRBJ2-1, with D maybe TRBD1 (6 bases). The V gene's germline CDR1 is SGDLS and CDR2 YYNGEE. V lost 0 bases and J 0 bases, leaving 10 bases between the germline ends. The CDR3 is 16 residues long.